A selection of T cell receptor beta chains follows, all from one sample in a study of early T cells in non-severe SARS-CoV-2 infection. TCRdb reanalysed the 5' RACE reads using MiXCR and keeps one entry per CDR3 protein. The sample has approximately 30,000 distinct CDR3 sequences; roughly 5.1% are singletons. Sequencing input: whole blood. These receptors were collected from an adult who was a healthcare worker with PCR-confirmed SARS-CoV-2 infection or an uninfected control (not recorded which). Each CDR3 is given with its conserved first and last residue. A D gene is named only where the DNA matches it firmly. Clone size is stated in some rows and not others, as once, few, many or a class when expanded.

d_call	clone_size	v_call	j_call	cdr3_aa	cdr3_nt
.	many	TRBV27	TRBJ1-5	CASSFVGDQPQHF	TGTGCCAGCAGTTTTGTAGGGGATCAGCCCCAGCATTTT
.	many	TRBV18	TRBJ2-7	CASSPSNGDYEQYF	TGTGCCAGCTCACCATCAAACGGGGATTACGAGCAGTACTTC
.	.	TRBV10-3	TRBJ2-6	CAISVGSRAGANVLTF	TGTGCCATCAGTGTTGGAAGTAGGGCTGGGGCCAACGTCCTGACTTTC
.	many	TRBV10-2	TRBJ2-2	CASKANTGELFF	TGCGCCAGCAAGGCCAACACCGGGGAGCTGTTTTTT
.	many	TRBV5-4	TRBJ1-2	CASSLRGTIYGYTF	TGTGCCAGCAGCTTGCGTGGAACTATCTATGGCTACACCTTC
.	many	TRBV18	TRBJ2-5	CASSFEGSNQETQYF	TGTGCCAGCTCATTTGAGGGATCAAACCAAGAGACCCAGTACTTC
.	many	TRBV2	TRBJ1-5	CASSEAGTYSNQPQHF	TGTGCCAGCAGTGAAGCGGGGACGTATAGCAATCAGCCCCAGCATTTT
TRBD1	many	TRBV19	TRBJ1-5	CASSTSGGINQPQHF	TGTGCCAGTAGTACATCAGGGGGCATCAATCAGCCCCAGCATTTT
.	.	TRBV7-2	TRBJ2-7	CASSLDRTYEQYF	TGTGCCAGCAGCTTAGACAGGACCTACGAGCAGTACTTC
.	many	TRBV6-4	TRBJ1-5	CASSEAVNQPQHF	TGTGCCAGCAGTGAAGCGGTAAATCAGCCCCAGCATTTT
.	many	TRBV7-9	TRBJ1-6	CASSRDSNSPLHF	TGTGCCAGCAGCCGTGACTCAAATTCACCCCTCCACTTT
.	.	TRBV7-9	TRBJ1-2	CASSLTNYGYTF	TGTGCCAGCAGTCTTACAAATTATGGCTACACCTTC
TRBD2	many	TRBV20-1	TRBJ2-1	CSARDWASGLSSYNEQFF	TGCAGTGCTAGAGATTGGGCTAGCGGGTTGAGCTCCTACAATGAGCAGTTCTTC
.	many	TRBV28	TRBJ1-4	CASRTSEKLFF	TGTGCCAGCAGGACTAGTGAAAAACTGTTTTTT
.	many	TRBV9	TRBJ2-2	CASSVEWLTGELFF	TGTGCCAGCAGCGTAGAGTGGCTAACCGGGGAGCTGTTTTTT
.	many	TRBV7-2	TRBJ1-3	CASSSGGLISGNTIYF	TGTGCCAGCAGCTCTGGCGGACTAATCTCTGGAAACACCATATATTTT
TRBD1	many	TRBV12-3/TRBV12-4	TRBJ1-4	CASSPGTGPNEKLFF	TGTGCCAGCAGTCCCGGGACAGGGCCCAATGAAAAACTGTTTTTT
TRBD2	few	TRBV30	TRBJ2-1	CAGTSGTHNEQFF	TGTGCCGGGACTAGCGGGACCCACAATGAGCAGTTCTTC
.	many	TRBV10-1	TRBJ2-4	CASSEGAGIAKNIQYF	TGCGCCAGCAGTGAGGGGGCAGGGATAGCCAAAAACATTCAGTACTTC
TRBD1	few	TRBV7-2	TRBJ1-5	CASSSGGSNQPQHF	TGTGCCAGCAGCTCAGGGGGAAGCAATCAGCCCCAGCATTTT
TRBD1	many	TRBV11-3	TRBJ2-1	CASSPTSRGEQFF	TGTGCCAGCAGCCCTACCTCCAGGGGGGAGCAGTTCTTC
TRBD2	few	TRBV6-5	TRBJ2-1	CASSYNGGAHEQFF	TGTGCCAGCAGTTACAACGGGGGGGCGCATGAGCAGTTCTTC
.	few	TRBV18	TRBJ1-2	CASSPGTGPDYGYTF	TGTGCCAGCTCACCCGGTACGGGGCCAGACTATGGCTACACCTTC
TRBD2	few	TRBV7-9	TRBJ2-2	CASSEGFVFGTRTGELFF	TGTGCCAGCAGTGAAGGGTTCGTTTTTGGGACTAGGACCGGGGAGCTGTTTTTT
.	few	TRBV18	TRBJ2-3	CASSPSLTDTQYF	TGTGCCAGCTCACCCTCTCTAACAGATACGCAGTATTTT
TRBD2	many	TRBV28	TRBJ2-5	CASSSLAGGGETQYF	TGTGCCAGCAGTTCCCTAGCGGGGGGCGGTGAGACCCAGTACTTC
.	many	TRBV19	TRBJ1-2	CASSPPPGNYGYTF	TGTGCCAGTAGTCCCCCGCCAGGGAACTATGGCTACACCTTC
.	many	TRBV20-1	TRBJ2-7	CSASGLVEYEQYF	TGCAGTGCTAGCGGCCTAGTCGAGTACGAGCAGTACTTC
.	many	TRBV10-2	TRBJ1-1	CASSGGPGNTEAFF	TGCGCCAGCAGTGGGGGTCCGGGGAACACTGAAGCTTTCTTT
TRBD1	few	TRBV28	TRBJ2-5	CAHGVNRGLVTQYF	TGTGCCCATGGGGTAAACAGGGGGCTGGTGACCCAGTACTTC
.	.	TRBV7-9	TRBJ2-6	CASSHLLSGANVLTF	TGTGCCAGCAGTCATCTCCTCTCTGGGGCCAACGTCCTGACTTTC
TRBD1	many	TRBV27	TRBJ2-5	CASSLRTGGSETQYF	TGTGCCAGCAGTTTACGGACAGGGGGCAGCGAGACCCAGTACTTC
TRBD2	many	TRBV5-1	TRBJ2-1	CASSLEAGGGYNEQFF	TGCGCCAGCAGCTTAGAAGCGGGAGGAGGGTACAATGAGCAGTTCTTC
.	many	TRBV20-1	TRBJ2-7	CSARAADFYEQYF	TGCAGTGCCAGGGCGGCAGATTTTTACGAGCAGTACTTC